A single sample gave rise to the 29 T cell receptor beta chains below, sequenced in a study of identical twins. TCRdb re-analysed the 5' RACE reads in MiXCR, keeping a single row per CDR3 protein. Of 450,000 or so distinct CDR3 sequences listed, approximately 14% were seen once; the top ten hold about 0.97%. A further study also used this sample, focusing on yellow fever vaccine responses in identical twins.

Specimen: CD4+ T cells sorted from blood. All receptors derive from a woman under 30 in good health.

This clonotype was observed a few times. The V and J genes are TRBV3-1 and TRBJ2-7, with 7 positions matching TRBD1. The length of the CDR3 is 14 residues. Germline values: CDR1 LGHDT, CDR2 YNNKEL (reference sequence). V lost 4 bases to trimming and J lost 5 bases; unmatched junction nucleotides: 8. This CDR3 is CASSPMTGIHEQYF. As DNA, the CDR3 is TGTGCCAGCAGCCCCATGACAGGGATCCACGAGCAGTACTTC.

This clonotype has more than one count but fewer than ten. V usage is TRBV13 and J usage is TRBJ1-2; D is ambiguous. Trimming stripped 1 base from V and 7 bases from J, with 7 bases between. The CDR3 covers 12 residues. The germline gives CDR1 PRHDT, CDR2 FYEKMQ (reference sequence). CDR3 amino acids: CASSLAASGYTF. CDR3 nucleotides: TGTGCCAGCAGCTTAGCAGCTTCTGGCTACACCTTC. Combining the CDR3 with reference TRBV13 and TRBJ1-2 gives the whole variable domain AAGVIQSPRHLIKEKRETATLKCYPIPRHDTVYWYQQGPGQDPQFLISFYEKMQSDKGSIPDRFSAQQFSDYHSELNMSSLELGDSALYFCASSLAASGYTFGSGTRLTVV.

V and J are TRBV20-1 and TRBJ2-7; possibly TRBD1 for D (6 bases). Trimming took off 6 bases at V and 4 bases at J, with 16 bases between the two ends. Germline V gene data show CDR1 as DFQATT and CDR2 as SNEGSKA (reference sequence). The CDR3 sequence is 13 residues long. The DNA for the CDR3 is TGCAGTGCCCTCCCCGTGGGGGCGTACGAGCAGTACTTC. The encoded protein is CSALPVGAYEQYF.

The rearrangement uses TRBV5-1 and TRBJ2-5; TRBD1 matches 10 bases. V lost 3 bases, J lost 3 bases, and 5 bases stayed unmatched. Germline lookup yields CDR1 SGHRS and CDR2 YFSETQ. This CDR3 has 15 amino acids. The CDR3 here is CASSSKGTGEETQYF. The CDR3 bases are TGCGCCAGCAGCTCAAAAGGGACAGGGGAAGAGACCCAGTACTTC.

The rearrangement uses TRBV3-1 and TRBJ2-2; 8 bases are shared with TRBD1. This CDR3 is built from 16 residues. Germline loops: CDR1 LGHDT, CDR2 YNNKEL (reference sequence). The V gene end was trimmed by 6 bases and the J gene end by 4 bases; junction bases not matched to a gene: 10. In DNA, the CDR3 is TGTGCCAGCAGTCTTGGACAGGGACATGGCACCGGGGAGCTGTTTTTT. It is translated as CASSLGQGHGTGELFF.

Comment on this clonotype: Compared with germline, one end of the junction differs, possibly owing to a read error. This chain uses TRBV2 with TRBJ2-1; possibly TRBD2 for D (5 bases). Germline CDR1 is SNHLY and CDR2 is FYNNEI. The CDR3 covers 18 residues. The CDR3 DNA is TGTGCCTGCAGTTCCCCCTTAACAGAGCGGTACTCCTACAATGAGCAGTTCTTC. It specifies CACSSPLTERYSYNEQFF.

This chain links TRBV6-1 with TRBJ2-7, with D perhaps TRBD2 (5 bases). CDR1 and CDR2 (germline): MNHNS, SASEGT. V was trimmed by 5 bases and J by 1 base, leaving 15 bases between them. The CDR3 is made up of 15 amino acids. The CDR3: CASSTRTVGSYEQYF. The CDR3 region has the DNA TGTGCCAGCAGTACCCGGACTGTAGGGTCCTACGAGCAGTACTTC.

The table lists this clonotype with a few counts. The chain joins TRBV24-1 to TRBJ2-3; 10 bases are a match to TRBD2. Per germline, CDR1 KGHDR and CDR2 SFDVKD. The CDR3 is 14 amino acids. Trimming cost V 7 bases and J 4 bases; bases outside gene matches: 4. This chain's CDR3 is CATSQAGGPDTQYF. The CDR3 nucleotides are TGTGCCACCAGCCAAGCGGGGGGGCCAGATACGCAGTATTTT.

This clonotype has just a few counts. The V gene is TRBV9, the J gene TRBJ2-1; D possibly uses TRBD1 or TRBD2 (5 bases each). Germline V gene sequence: CDR1 SGDLS, CDR2 YYNGEE. The CDR3 length is 15 residues. Trimming took 4 bases from V and 2 from J, leaving 13 bases between them. The CDR3 bases are TGTGCCAGCAGCCCGAGGGGCAGCCCCTACAATGAGCAGTTCTTC. Translated, it gives CASSPRGSPYNEQFF.

The chain joins TRBV2 to TRBJ2-1, with 13 positions matching TRBD2. In germline, CDR1 is SNHLY, CDR2 FYNNEI. J gave up 9 bases and V 11 bases, and 22 bases lay outside the gene matches. CDR3 length equals 18 residues. CDR3: CALCLERTSGRVRGEQFF. CDR3 in DNA: TGTGCCCTCTGTTTAGAAAGAACTAGCGGGAGGGTGAGGGGTGAGCAGTTCTTC.

This clonotype was detected ten times or more. The genes are TRBV5-5 and TRBJ2-5, with 9 bases matching TRBD1. There are 17 residues in the CDR3. The germline V gene has CDR1 SGHKS and CDR2 YYEKEE (reference sequence). The junction had 12 bases not matched to a gene; V was cut back by 4 bases and J by 2 bases. The CDR3 reads CASSTSFRGTGQETQYF. As DNA, the CDR3 is TGTGCCAGCAGCACGTCCTTCCGCGGGACAGGGCAAGAGACCCAGTACTTC. Full variable domain (remainder filled in from reference TRBV5-5 and TRBJ2-5): DAGVTQSPTHLIKTRGQQVTLRCSPISGHKSVSWYQQVLGQGPQFIFQYYEKEERGRGNFPDRFSARQFPNYSSELNVNALLLGDSALYLCASSTSFRGTGQETQYFGPGTRLLVL.

V is TRBV12-3 or TRBV12-4 and J is TRBJ2-3; TRBD2 is a possible D gene (6 bases). This CDR3 comprises 15 residues. V was pared by 3 bases and J by 3 bases, with 13 bases between. The chain's CDR3 is CASSFGVGRTDTQYF. CDR3 nucleotides: TGTGCCAGCAGTTTTGGGGTGGGGAGGACAGATACGCAGTATTTT.

This clonotype was counted between two and nine times. The chain recombines TRBV29-1 with TRBJ2-1, with TRBD2 matching over 15 bases. Germline CDR1 and CDR2: SQVTM and ANQGSEA. Unmatched junction bases numbered 4, after V lost 7 bases and J lost 6 bases. This CDR3 spans 14 amino acids. As DNA, the CDR3 is TGCAGCGCCGGACTAGCGGGAGGGCCCAATGAGCAGTTCTTC. Protein sequence: CSAGLAGGPNEQFF.

The rearrangement links TRBV6-1 to TRBJ2-3; possible D gene TRBD1, 6 bases. CDR1 MNHNS and CDR2 SASEGT come from the germline V gene. Trimming stripped 6 bases from V and 1 base from J, with 20 bases between. The CDR3 loop spans 17 amino acids. CDR3 nucleotide sequence: TGTGCCAGCAGCTCCGCGCCCCCGGGACACCGCACAGATACGCAGTATTTT. Translated, it gives CASSSAPPGHRTDTQYF.

This chain links TRBV18 with TRBJ1-2; a possible D gene is TRBD1 (6 bases). Trimming took 2 bases from V and 3 from J, leaving 10 bases between them. This CDR3 is built from 14 residues. Germline CDR1 is KGHSH and CDR2 is LQKENI. The chain's CDR3 is CASSPAGADYGYTF. The DNA for the CDR3 is TGTGCCAGCTCACCAGCAGGGGCGGACTATGGCTACACCTTC.

This chain joins TRBV21-1 and TRBJ2-1; the table's D call, TRBD2, was not checked against the DNA. TRBV21-1 is tagged as a pseudogene. The CDR3 length is 20 residues. CDR3 sequence (DNA): TGTGCCAGCAGCAAAATATGGTTAGCGACTAGCGGCTTTTCCTACAATGAGCAGTTCTTC. Translating gives CASSKIWLATSGFSYNEQFF.

At least ten counts were recorded for this clonotype. The V gene is TRBV6-1, the J gene TRBJ1-6; D gene ambiguous. From germline, CDR1 is MNHNS and CDR2 SASEGT. This CDR3 is built from 14 residues. With 7 bases removed from V and 5 bases from J, the gap between germline ends came to 12 bases. Written as DNA, the CDR3 is TGTGCCAGCACCCAAGGTGGGAATAATTCACCCCTCCACTTT. Its translation: CASTQGGNNSPLHF.

This clonotype was found many times. The chain recombines TRBV5-1 with TRBJ1-1, with D possibly matching TRBD1 (6 bases). CDR1 is SGHRS and CDR2 is YFSETQ in the germline V gene. The CDR3 contains 15 residues. V was shortened by 2 bases and J by 1 base, with 12 bases between the two germline ends. CDR3 DNA sequence: TGCGCCAGCAGCTTCCCACAGGGTTCGAACACTGAAGCTTTCTTT. Translation: CASSFPQGSNTEAFF.

This clonotype occurred a few times. The chain uses TRBV7-9 and TRBJ2-2, with D perhaps matching TRBD2 (7 bases). CDR1 and CDR2 (germline): SEHNR, FQNEAQ (reference sequence). The CDR3 consists of 15 residues. Trimming took 6 bases from V and 3 from J, leaving 14 bases between them. The CDR3 region has the DNA TGTGCCAGCAGGTCGCGGGGGCCAGACACCGGGGAGCTGTTTTTT. It specifies CASRSRGPDTGELFF.

The chain is built from TRBV30 and TRBJ2-1; TRBD2 is a possible D gene (6 bases). V lost 0 bases and J lost 3, with 21 bases in between. Germline CDR1 and CDR2: GTSNPN and SVGIG (reference sequence). The CDR3 length is 18 residues. The chain's CDR3 is CAWSVTRVAAGLYNEQFF. In DNA, the CDR3 is TGTGCCTGGAGTGTCACTCGTGTAGCGGCGGGCCTCTACAATGAGCAGTTCTTC.

The chain has TRBV24-1 and TRBJ2-3; 7 nucleotides agree with TRBD1. This CDR3 region has 17 residues. The V segment lost 5 bases and the J segment 1 base; nucleotides outside the gene matches: 11. Germline assignment: CDR1 KGHDR and CDR2 SFDVKD. CDR3 nucleotides: TGTGCCACCAGTGCCTTAGGGACAGCTGGAGGCACAGATACGCAGTATTTT. It is translated as CATSALGTAGGTDTQYF.

This clonotype appeared many times. The V and J genes are TRBV7-2 and TRBJ2-3; 7 bases fit TRBD2. Germline trimming cut 2 bases from V and 6 bases from J; bases unmatched to any gene: 8. The CDR3 contains 15 residues. Germline-derived CDR1 and CDR2 are SGHTA and FQGNSA. The CDR3 DNA reads as TGTGCCAGCAGCTTACGAGGGAGGGTTACGGATACGCAGTATTTT. Protein: CASSLRGRVTDTQYF.

This clonotype was counted between two and nine times. V and J are TRBV10-3 and TRBJ1-5; D uncertain. Trimming took 8 bases from V and 0 from J, leaving 8 bases between them. Germline CDR1 and CDR2: ENHRY and SYGVKD. This CDR3 comprises 13 residues. CDR3 coding DNA: TGTGCCATCTCAGACGCTAGCAATCAGCCCCAGCATTTT. Its translation is CAISDASNQPQHF.

CDR3 sequence (DNA): TGCGCCAGCAGTGACACTAGCGGGAGTGGTACCGGGGAGCTGTTTTTT. This encodes CASSDTSGSGTGELFF. This chain uses TRBV10-2 with TRBJ2-2; TRBD2 matches at 11 bases. After removal of 3 bases from V and 5 bases from J, the junction contained 5 bases not matched to a gene. This CDR3 is 16 amino acids long. The germline CDR1 and CDR2 sequences are WSHSY and SAAADI.

V is TRBV4-3 and J is TRBJ2-3; D is unclear. The V end was cut by 1 base, the J end by 2 bases, with 4 bases between. CDR3 length: 13 residues. Germline V gene sequence: CDR1 LGHNA, CDR2 YSLEER. The CDR3, as DNA: TGCGCCAGCAGCCAAGGAGTCACAGATACGCAGTATTTT. Amino acid sequence: CASSQGVTDTQYF.

The chain couples TRBV29-1 to TRBJ2-3, with 7 bases matching TRBD1. The CDR3 contains 15 residues. V was clipped by 4 bases and J by 0 bases; unmatched bases: 7. Germline V gives CDR1 SQVTM, CDR2 ANQGSEA. DNA of the CDR3: TGCAGCGTTGCGACCGGGACAGCTAGCACAGATACGCAGTATTTT. Its protein product is CSVATGTASTDTQYF.

Many counts were recorded for this clonotype. V usage is TRBV20-1 and J usage is TRBJ2-3; the D is unclear. V lost 0 bases and J lost 4, with 14 bases in between. This CDR3 region has 15 residues. Germline V gene sequence: CDR1 DFQATT, CDR2 SNEGSKA (reference sequence). The CDR3 here is CSARDSTDKPDTQYF. CDR3 DNA sequence: TGCAGTGCTAGAGATAGCACGGATAAACCAGATACGCAGTATTTT.

This clonotype has ten or more counts. An end of the junction differs from the germline gene, which may be a read error. The chain employs TRBV5-1 and TRBJ1-5, with TRBD1 matching 7 bases. From germline, CDR1 is SGHRS and CDR2 YFSETQ. The CDR3 is 14 residues long. The CDR3 here is CASSFGQGNQPQHF. The CDR3 DNA reads TGTGCCAGCAGTTTCGGACAGGGCAATCAGCCCCAGCATTTT.

V gene TRBV7-9 combines with J gene TRBJ2-7; D tentatively fits TRBD1 or TRBD2 (6 bases each). This CDR3 is built from 15 residues. Germline loops: CDR1 SEHNR, CDR2 FQNEAQ (reference sequence). V was cut by 1 base and J by 2 bases, with 12 bases left in between. The CDR3 DNA follows: TGTGCCAGCAGCTTAGGGACAGCTAGCGCCTACGAGCAGTACTTC. Protein sequence: CASSLGTASAYEQYF.